This T cell receptor beta chain emerged from a study of T cell responses to AZD1222 COVID-19 vaccine. On the study more broadly: Pooled together were second doses at about 4 or about 12 weeks.

Data came from immunoSEQ multiplex PCR; TCRdb stores just in-frame clones and leaves some out. Here the sample spans about 120,000 clones, about 90% being singletons. CDR3 length: 14 residues. V dropped 1 base and J dropped 4 bases, with 7 bases sitting between them. Per germline, CDR1 LNHDA and CDR2 SQIVND (reference sequence). Overall study findings and caveats: The sample set comprised mostly white British donors with more females, and clonal diversity was possibly underestimated. Vaccine-associated CD4 TCRs spanned spike, dominant at 160-218 and 743-854. No repertoire was sampled before or during the peak T cell response, only after it.

This clone was detected only once. Its antigen remains unidentified. Other DNA sequences of this sample code for an identical CDR3. The TCR was taken from an adult in good health. This chain uses TRBV19 with TRBJ2-2, with D possibly matching TRBD2 (5 bases). Source: peripheral blood, taken on day 0 of AZD1222 vaccination. The CDR3, as DNA: TGTGCCAGTAGTATAGGCGGAGGCACCGGGGAGCTGTTTTTT. It codes for CASSIGGGTGELFF.